These 17 T cell receptor beta chains were sequenced from one sample in a study of PD-L1 blockade in urothelial cancer. Method: immunoSEQ multiplex PCR; TCRdb's copy keeps in-frame clones and lacks some. The top ten hold less than 9.5% of the sample, which has some 40,000 clones, 91% seen once. Time point: peripheral blood 6 weeks after treatment start. This specimen was PBMCs, taken around atezolizumab (anti-PD-L1) treatment. The receptors were sampled from a man in his 70s with urothelial cancer.

The gene calls are TRBV6-1 and TRBJ2-2; 8 positions match TRBD1. V lost 6 bases and J lost 7; bases outside the gene matches: 10. Per the germline V gene, CDR1 is MNHNS and CDR2 is SASEGT. This CDR3 comprises 15 residues. The CDR3 nucleotides read TGTGCCAGCAGACCGACAGGGGATGGGAACGGGGAGCTGTTTTTT. Translated, it gives CASRPTGDGNGELFF.

CDR3: CASSDLLGTGYEQYF. The CDR3 nucleotides are TGTGCCAGCAGTGACTTACTCGGGACAGGGTACGAGCAGTACTTC. The chain employs TRBV6-1 and TRBJ2-7; 9 nucleotides agree with TRBD1. V trimming: 3 bases; J trimming: 4 bases; junction bases outside the gene matches: 7. CDR1 and CDR2 (germline): MNHNS, SASEGT. CDR3 length equals 15 residues.

The J gene is TRBJ2-7, the V gene TRBV30, with D maybe TRBD1 (5 bases). This CDR3 has 13 amino acids. In germline, CDR1 is GTSNPN, CDR2 SVGIG (reference sequence). The germline V and J ends were trimmed by 3 bases and 2 bases, with 11 bases remaining between them. In DNA, the CDR3 is TGTGCCTGGAGCCAAGGACACCCCTACGAGCAGTACTTC. Encoded protein: CAWSQGHPYEQYF. Using reference TRBV30 and TRBJ2-7 for the parts outside the CDR3, the full variable domain is SQTIHQWPATLVQPVGSPLSLECTVEGTSNPNLYWYRQAAGRGLQLLFYSVGIGQISSEVPQNLSASRPQDRQFILSSKKLLLSDSGFYLCAWSQGHPYEQYFGPGTRLTVT.

The chain couples TRBV9 to TRBJ2-7; a weak D match, TRBD1 (6 bases). Germline V CDR1 and CDR2: SGDLS, YYNGEE. Trimming stripped 0 bases from V and 2 bases from J, with 12 bases between. The CDR3 loop spans 15 amino acids. The CDR3 sequence: CASSVAPTGAYEQYF. Here the CDR3 DNA reads TGTGCCAGCAGCGTAGCCCCGACAGGAGCCTACGAGCAGTACTTC.

Only one count was recorded for this clone. V usage is TRBV28 and J usage is TRBJ2-7; 8 positions agree with TRBD1. Germline loops: CDR1 MDHEN, CDR2 SYDVKM. Trimming took 6 bases from V and 6 from J; bases not matched to a gene: 10. CDR3 size: 14 residues. CDR3: CASSWTGIMSEQYF. DNA for the CDR3: TGTGCCAGCAGCTGGACAGGGATTATGTCCGAGCAGTACTTC.

This clone was found a few times. The V and J genes are TRBV11-3 and TRBJ2-1; unclear D gene. CDR1 SGHNT and CDR2 YENEEA come from the germline V gene. V was pared by 2 bases and J by 8 bases, with 7 bases between. This CDR3 has 12 amino acids. CDR3 sequence reads: CASSLIPDEQFF. CDR3 bases: TGTGCCAGCAGCTTAATCCCGGATGAGCAGTTCTTC.

The CDR3 reads CASSTQQGQPQHF. CDR3 sequence (DNA): TGTGCCAGTAGTACCCAACAGGGACAGCCCCAGCATTTT. J is TRBJ1-5 and V is TRBV19, with TRBD1 as a possible D gene (6 bases). Germline CDR1 LNHDA, CDR2 SQIVND (reference sequence). The CDR3 consists of 13 residues. The germline V and J ends were trimmed by 4 bases and 7 bases, with 11 bases remaining between them.

The chain is built from TRBV5-1 and TRBJ2-2; D is perhaps TRBD1 (5 bases). The CDR3 is 16 amino acids. Germline lookup yields CDR1 SGHRS and CDR2 YFSETQ. V gave up 3 bases and J gave up 0 bases, with 12 bases separating them. CDR3 DNA sequence: TGCGCCAGCAGCTCCTACAGGCTCGCGAACACCGGGGAGCTGTTTTTT. The encoded protein is CASSSYRLANTGELFF.

This chain uses TRBV30 with TRBJ1-1; 8 nucleotides align to TRBD1. CDR1 is GTSNPN and CDR2 is SVGIG in the germline V gene (reference sequence). After removal of 2 bases from V and 0 bases from J, the junction contained 11 bases not matched to a gene. The CDR3 is 17 amino acids. In DNA, the CDR3 is TGTGCCTGGAGTACGCAGGGGGCGGTTTTCATGAACACTGAAGCTTTCTTT. Translation gives CAWSTQGAVFMNTEAFF.

The V call is TRBV28, the J call TRBJ2-4; D gene ambiguous. The CDR3 is made up of 16 amino acids. Germline V gene data show CDR1 as MDHEN and CDR2 as SYDVKM. The ends were cut back, 2 bases at V and 2 bases at J, with 13 bases in the middle. CDR3 sequence (DNA): TGTGCCAGCAGTTTAACGGCGGTTGGGTCCAAAAACATTCAGTACTTC. It specifies CASSLTAVGSKNIQYF.

The chain is built from TRBV7-7 and TRBJ2-2, with 10 bases lining up with TRBD2. Germline CDR1 SSHAT, CDR2 FNYEAQ (reference sequence). The CDR3 consists of 16 residues. V lost 8 bases and J lost 5; bases outside the gene matches: 11. In nucleotides, the CDR3 is TGTGCCAGCCGGGCTGGGAGTAGCGGGGGGACCGGGGAGCTGTTTTTT. Its protein product is CASRAGSSGGTGELFF.

The CDR3 is CASTPTGGNQPQHF. For the CDR3, the DNA is TGTGCCAGCACCCCAACAGGGGGAAATCAGCCCCAGCATTTT. This rearrangement joins TRBV6-5 to TRBJ1-5; 8 nucleotides match TRBD1. The V gene end was trimmed by 7 bases and the J gene end by 4 bases; junction bases not matched to a gene: 6. The CDR3 runs 14 residues. CDR1 and CDR2 (germline): MNHEY, SVGAGI.

In this sample, this clone turned up a few times. The CDR3: CASSEQRGTGELFF. CDR3 nucleotide sequence: TGTGCCAGCAGTGAACAACGGGGAACCGGGGAGCTGTTTTTT. The rearrangement joins TRBV2 to TRBJ2-2; maybe TRBD2 (5 bases). Germline assignment: CDR1 SNHLY and CDR2 FYNNEI. V was cut by 2 bases and J by 5 bases, with 9 bases left in between. The CDR3 extends over 14 amino acids.

V gene TRBV29-1 combines with J gene TRBJ2-7; D is perhaps TRBD2 (7 bases). CDR3 size: 15 residues. The V gene lost 0 bases and the J gene lost 4 bases, with 16 bases spanning the gap. Germline CDR1 and CDR2: SQVTM and ANQGSEA. In nucleotides, the CDR3 is TGCAGCGTTGAAGATAGGCGGGGGCGAATGTACGAGCAGTACTTC. Its translation is CSVEDRRGRMYEQYF.

The CDR3 nucleotides are TGTGCCAGCAGCCCAGGGCAGTTGGGGACCGGGGAGCTGTTTTTT. As protein: CASSPGQLGTGELFF. The rearrangement joins TRBV7-3 to TRBJ2-2; tentatively, D is TRBD1 (5 bases). Germline V gene lookup returns CDR1 SGHTA and CDR2 FQGTGA. The CDR3 covers 15 residues. Trimming took off 5 bases at V and 5 bases at J, with 15 bases between the two ends.

The chain recombines TRBV20-1 with TRBJ2-7, with TRBD2 matching over 9 bases. The germline CDR1 and CDR2 sequences are DFQATT and SNEGSKA (reference sequence). V lost 5 bases, J lost 9 bases, and 5 bases stayed unmatched. The CDR3 contains 11 residues. Here the CDR3 DNA reads TGCAGTGCTGGGGAACTAGCGGGGCAGTACTTC. It encodes CSAGELAGQYF.

The CDR3 bases are TGTGCCAGCAGTGGTAAGCGGGAGGGCCTTTACGAGCAGTACTTC. Translation gives CASSGKREGLYEQYF. The chain links TRBV2 to TRBJ2-7, with TRBD2 identical over 10 bases. V shed 4 bases, J shed 4 bases, and the junction held 7 bases outside the gene matches. Germline lookup yields CDR1 SNHLY and CDR2 FYNNEI. CDR3 length equals 15 residues.